Below are 20 T cell receptor beta chains sequenced from a single sample in a study of blood T cells in healthy people across ages. A sample-barcoded 5' primer and a J-beta primer mix were used in a second PCR of roughly 7 to 11 cycles. TCRdb recomputed calls from the 5' RACE reads with MiXCR, one row per CDR3 protein. Of approximately 810,000 distinct CDR3 sequences listed, 29% are singletons. Sequenced material: blood. All receptors come from a woman over 75 in good health.

The CDR3 DNA sequence: TGTGCCATCAGCCGGACAGGGGATAGCAATCAGCCCCAGCATTTT. It specifies CAISRTGDSNQPQHF. The V call is TRBV10-3, the J call TRBJ1-5; 9 positions agree with TRBD1. Germline V CDR1 and CDR2: ENHRY, SYGVKD. V lost 6 bases and J lost 0; bases outside the gene matches: 3. The CDR3 length is 15 residues.

This clonotype was counted a single time. The chain has TRBV25-1 and TRBJ1-1; 7 positions agree with TRBD1. Germline-derived CDR1 and CDR2 are MGHDK and SYGVNS. The junction had 10 bases not matched to a gene; V was cut back by 0 bases and J by 3 bases. The CDR3 is made up of 17 amino acids. CDR3 sequence (DNA): TGTGCCAGCAGTGAATATAAGTACGGGCAGGGGGACACTGAAGCTTTCTTT. Amino acids: CASSEYKYGQGDTEAFF.

The chain combines TRBV12-3 or TRBV12-4 with TRBJ2-2, with D perhaps matching TRBD1 or TRBD2 (5 bases each). There are 16 residues in the CDR3. Trimming left V 6 bases short and J 3 bases short, with 17 bases between. CDR3 amino acids: CASSPSGTVDTGELFF. CDR3 nucleotide sequence: TGTGCCAGCAGCCCGTCAGGGACGGTGGACACCGGGGAGCTGTTTTTT.

This clonotype was counted ten times or more. V and J are TRBV7-2 and TRBJ1-1; 8 nucleotides agree with TRBD1. The CDR3 spans 15 residues. Germline CDR1 and CDR2: SGHTA and FQGNSA. The V gene end was trimmed by 0 bases and the J gene end by 5 bases; junction bases not matched to a gene: 5. The chain's CDR3 is CASSLAARGQTEAFF. The CDR3 DNA follows: TGTGCCAGCAGCTTAGCAGCCAGGGGGCAAACTGAAGCTTTCTTT.

This clonotype was recorded many times. The chain uses TRBV5-1 and TRBJ2-1; either TRBD1 or TRBD2 may fit D (6 bases each). Germline assignment: CDR1 SGHRS and CDR2 YFSETQ. V dropped 5 bases and J dropped 3 bases, with 21 bases sitting between them. The CDR3 covers 17 residues. Written as DNA, the CDR3 is TGCGCCAGCAGTGGATTCGGGGGCTCGCCGAACTACAATGAGCAGTTCTTC. This sequence encodes CASSGFGGSPNYNEQFF.

The V gene is TRBV27, the J gene TRBJ1-5; a possible D gene is TRBD1 (5 bases). Looked up from germline, CDR1 is MNHEY and CDR2 is SMNVEV (reference sequence). V lost 5 bases and J 4 bases, leaving 12 bases between the germline ends. This CDR3 region has 14 residues. CDR3 protein: CASSKRQTNQPQHF. The CDR3 DNA reads TGTGCCAGCAGTAAGCGACAGACTAATCAGCCCCAGCATTTT.

The chain has TRBV29-1 and TRBJ1-1; D is possibly TRBD1 (6 bases). The CDR3 runs 13 residues. V lost 6 bases, J lost 7 bases, and 18 bases lay in between. Germline V gene data show CDR1 as SQVTM and CDR2 as ANQGSEA. As DNA, the CDR3 is TGCAGCGTCCACATACAGGGAGGGGTTGAAGCTTTCTTT. Amino acids: CSVHIQGGVEAFF.

The chain carries TRBV2 and TRBJ2-5; TRBD1 is a possible D gene (5 bases). The germline V gene encodes CDR1 SNHLY and CDR2 FYNNEI. The CDR3 length is 14 residues. The V end was cut by 0 bases, the J end by 1 base, with 6 bases between. Here the CDR3 DNA reads TGTGCCAGCAGTGAAGCGCAGGGCCAAGAGACCCAGTACTTC. Protein: CASSEAQGQETQYF.

J is TRBJ2-1 and V is TRBV7-2; perhaps TRBD2 as D (5 bases). The J call could be wrong; TRBJ2-7 is a better fit for the DNA end. Germline-derived CDR1 and CDR2 are SGHTA and FQGNSA. CDR3 length: 15 residues. CDR3 amino acids: CASSPPGDPYNEQYF. Written as DNA, the CDR3 is TGTGCCAGCAGCCCCCCCGGGGATCCCTACAATGAGCAGTACTTC.

This clonotype appeared a few times. The J gene is TRBJ2-3, the V gene TRBV28; 10 bases align to TRBD1. CDR3 size: 17 residues. J lost 3 bases, V lost 8 bases, and 14 bases had no gene match. Germline assignment: CDR1 MDHEN and CDR2 SYDVKM. The chain's CDR3 is CASPPSTGTGATDTQYF. CDR3 sequence (DNA): TGTGCCAGCCCGCCCTCTACCGGGACAGGGGCGACAGATACGCAGTATTTT.

The gene calls are TRBV7-2 and TRBJ2-1, with TRBD2 identical over 13 bases. CDR1 and CDR2 from the germline V gene are SGHTA and FQGNSA. The junction had 8 bases not matched to a gene; V was cut back by 6 bases and J by 9 bases. The length of the CDR3 is 15 residues. The CDR3 bases are TGTGCCAGCAGTCCCGTCGGACTAGCGGGGGTTGAGCAGTTCTTC. Its translation is CASSPVGLAGVEQFF.

V and J are TRBV4-3 and TRBJ2-7; D may correspond to TRBD1 or TRBD2 (5 bases each). Germline V gives CDR1 LGHNA, CDR2 YSLEER. V lost 4 bases, J lost 7 bases, and 20 bases lay in between. This CDR3 contains 15 residues. The CDR3 sequence is CASSPTGTVYNEQYF. CDR3 bases: TGCGCCAGCAGCCCAACCGGGACGGTCTACAATGAGCAGTACTTC.

This clonotype has just one count. The chain joins TRBV12-3 or TRBV12-4 to TRBJ2-7, with a possible D match to TRBD1 (6 bases). Trimming took off 9 bases at V and 7 bases at J, with 25 bases between the two ends. The CDR3 contains 15 residues. CDR3 coding DNA: TGTGCCAGTAAGGGGGAACAGGGAAGGGGCAATGAGCAGTACTTC. Translation: CASKGEQGRGNEQYF.

A word on this clonotype: At one end, the junction sequence differs from germline, possibly due to a read error. The gene calls are TRBV7-2 and TRBJ2-2, with 9 bases matching TRBD2. The CDR3 loop spans 16 amino acids. CDR1 SGHTA and CDR2 FQGNSA come from the germline V gene. CDR3 nucleotides: TGTGGCAGCAGCGTCCGACTAGCGGCGAACACCGGGGAGCTGTTTTTT. Residues: CGSSVRLAANTGELFF. The entire variable domain, with the rest obtained from reference TRBV7-2 and TRBJ2-2, is as follows: GAGVSQSPSNKVTEKGKDVELRCDPISGHTALYWYRQSLGQGLEFLIYFQGNSAPDKSGLPSDRFSAERTGGSVSTLTIQRTQQEDSAVYLCGSSVRLAANTGELFFGEGSRLTVL.

This clonotype came up a few times. J is TRBJ2-1 and V is TRBV7-7; D is unresolved. Germline CDR1 is SSHAT and CDR2 is FNYEAQ (reference sequence). CDR3 length: 14 residues. Trimming removed 5 bases from V and 2 bases from J, with 10 bases in between. For the CDR3, the DNA is TGTGCCAGCAGCCCGGATGGGACCTACAATGAGCAGTTCTTC. This encodes CASSPDGTYNEQFF.

This clonotype appeared a few times. The chain couples TRBV4-1 to TRBJ2-7; 10 bases line up with TRBD2. V lost 4 bases to trimming and J lost 0 bases; unmatched junction nucleotides: 3. The CDR3 sequence is 15 residues long. The V gene's germline CDR1 is MGHRA and CDR2 YSYEKL. The CDR3 protein is CASSPSSGSSYEQYF. CDR3 DNA sequence: TGCGCCAGCAGCCCCTCTAGCGGGAGCTCCTACGAGCAGTACTTC.

This clonotype was recorded a few times. A read error may be the cause here, since a much bigger clone is one base away. The chain uses TRBV12-3 or TRBV12-4 and TRBJ2-3, with TRBD1 matching over 7 bases. The CDR3 consists of 17 residues. The CDR3 region has the DNA TGTGCCAGCAGTTTGGTGCGTCAGGGGGTTAGCACAGATGCGCAGTATTTT. Amino acid sequence: CASSLVRQGVSTDAQYF.

This clonotype was found many times. The chain is built from TRBV14 and TRBJ2-5; D not certain. Trimming pared 0 bases from V and 3 bases from J, leaving 5 bases between. This CDR3 spans 13 amino acids. Germline CDR1 is SGHDN and CDR2 is FVKESK. DNA for the CDR3: TGTGCCAGCAGCCAAGACCTAGAAGAGACCCAGTACTTC. Encoded protein: CASSQDLEETQYF.

As regards this clonotype: A much more abundant neighbour one base away suggests this may be a read error. The chain recombines TRBV7-2 with TRBJ2-1; D assignment may be TRBD1 or TRBD2 (5 bases each). Deletions cut 2 bases from V and 0 bases from J, with 8 bases between. Germline V gives CDR1 SGHTA, CDR2 FQGNSA. The length of the CDR3 is 15 residues. CDR3 DNA sequence: TGTACCAGCAGCTTACGAGGGGTCTCCTACAATGAGCAGTTCTTC. Translated, it gives CTSSLRGVSYNEQFF.

The count of this clonotype is one. A read error may be the cause here, since a much bigger clone is one base away. The V call is TRBV12-3 or TRBV12-4, the J call TRBJ2-5; D is ambiguous. The CDR3 is made up of 14 amino acids. The CDR3 region is CASSPLGLQEPQYF. The CDR3 DNA follows: TGTGCCAGCAGTCCTTTGGGTCTCCAAGAGCCCCAGTACTTC.